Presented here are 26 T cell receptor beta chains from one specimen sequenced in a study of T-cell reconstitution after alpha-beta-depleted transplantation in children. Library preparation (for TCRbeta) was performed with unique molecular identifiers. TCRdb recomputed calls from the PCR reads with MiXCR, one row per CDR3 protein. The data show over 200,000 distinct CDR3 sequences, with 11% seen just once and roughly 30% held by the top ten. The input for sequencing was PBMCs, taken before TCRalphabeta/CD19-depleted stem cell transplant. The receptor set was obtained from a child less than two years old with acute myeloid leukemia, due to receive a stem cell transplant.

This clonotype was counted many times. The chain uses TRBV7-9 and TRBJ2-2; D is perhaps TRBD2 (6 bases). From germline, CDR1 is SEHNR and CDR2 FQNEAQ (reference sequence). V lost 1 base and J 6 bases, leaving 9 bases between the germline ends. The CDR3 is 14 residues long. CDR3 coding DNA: TGTGCCAGCAGCTTAGATTCGGGAGCCGGGGAGCTGTTTTTT. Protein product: CASSLDSGAGELFF.

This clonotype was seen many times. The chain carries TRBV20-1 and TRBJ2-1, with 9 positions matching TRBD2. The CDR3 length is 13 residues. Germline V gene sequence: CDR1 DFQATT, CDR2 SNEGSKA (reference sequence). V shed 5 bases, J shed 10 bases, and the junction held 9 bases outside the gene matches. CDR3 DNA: TGCAGTGCTGTAATAGCGGGAGACGGGGAGCAGTTCTTC. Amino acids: CSAVIAGDGEQFF.

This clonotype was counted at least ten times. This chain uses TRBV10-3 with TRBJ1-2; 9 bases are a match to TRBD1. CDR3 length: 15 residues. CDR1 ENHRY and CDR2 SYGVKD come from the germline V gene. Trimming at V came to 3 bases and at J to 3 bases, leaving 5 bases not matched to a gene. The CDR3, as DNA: TGTGCCATCAGTGACCCTGGACAGGGGTACTATGGCTACACCTTC. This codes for CAISDPGQGYYGYTF.

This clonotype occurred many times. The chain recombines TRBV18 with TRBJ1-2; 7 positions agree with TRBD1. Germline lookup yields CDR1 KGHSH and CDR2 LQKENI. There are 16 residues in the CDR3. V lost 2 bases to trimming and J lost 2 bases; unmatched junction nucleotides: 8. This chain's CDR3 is CASSPTQGTDNYGYTF. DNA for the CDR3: TGTGCCAGCTCACCAACCCAAGGGACAGACAACTATGGCTACACCTTC.

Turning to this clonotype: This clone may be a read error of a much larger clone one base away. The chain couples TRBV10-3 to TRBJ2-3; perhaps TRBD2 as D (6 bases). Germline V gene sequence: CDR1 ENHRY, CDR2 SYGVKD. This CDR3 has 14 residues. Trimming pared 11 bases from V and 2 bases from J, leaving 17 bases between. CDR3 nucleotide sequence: TGTGCCCCCCGAGTCCAGCGGGCCACAGATACGCAGTATTTT. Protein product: CAPRVQRATDTQYF.

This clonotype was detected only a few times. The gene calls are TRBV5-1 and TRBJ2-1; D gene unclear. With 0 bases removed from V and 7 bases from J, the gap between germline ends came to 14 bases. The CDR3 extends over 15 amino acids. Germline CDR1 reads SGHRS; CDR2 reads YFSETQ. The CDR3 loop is CASSLGPGLVNEQFF. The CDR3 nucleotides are TGCGCCAGCAGCTTGGGCCCGGGTTTGGTGAATGAGCAGTTCTTC.

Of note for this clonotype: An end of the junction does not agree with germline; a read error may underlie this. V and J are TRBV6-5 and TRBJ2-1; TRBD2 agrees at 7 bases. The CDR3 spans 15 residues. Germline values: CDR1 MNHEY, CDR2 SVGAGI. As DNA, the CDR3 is TGTGCCGGCAGTTACGCCAAGGGAGGGTACAATGAGCAGTTCTTC. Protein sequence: CAGSYAKGGYNEQFF.

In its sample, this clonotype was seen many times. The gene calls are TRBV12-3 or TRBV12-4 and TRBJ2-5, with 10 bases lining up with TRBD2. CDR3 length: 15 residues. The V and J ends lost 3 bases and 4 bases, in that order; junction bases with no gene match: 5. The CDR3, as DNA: TGTGCCAGCAGTTTTGGGCTAGCGGGAGTAGAGACCCAGTACTTC. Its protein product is CASSFGLAGVETQYF.

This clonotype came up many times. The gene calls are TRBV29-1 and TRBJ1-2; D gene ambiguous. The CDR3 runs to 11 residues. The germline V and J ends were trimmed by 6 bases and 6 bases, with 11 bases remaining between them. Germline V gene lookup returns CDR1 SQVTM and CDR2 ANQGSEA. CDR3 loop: CSVLIRDGYTF. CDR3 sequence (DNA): TGCAGCGTCCTAATAAGGGATGGCTACACCTTC.

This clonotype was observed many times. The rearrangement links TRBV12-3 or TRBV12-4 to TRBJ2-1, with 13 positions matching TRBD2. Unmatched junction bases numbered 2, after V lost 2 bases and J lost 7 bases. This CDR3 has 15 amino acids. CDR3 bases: TGTGCCAGCAGTTTAACTAGCGGGGGGGCAAATGAGCAGTTCTTC. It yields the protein CASSLTSGGANEQFF.

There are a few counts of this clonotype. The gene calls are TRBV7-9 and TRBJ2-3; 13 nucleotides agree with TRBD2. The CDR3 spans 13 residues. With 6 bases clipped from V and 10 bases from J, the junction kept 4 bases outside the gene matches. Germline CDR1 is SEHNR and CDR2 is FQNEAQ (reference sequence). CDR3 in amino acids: CASSQGLAGAQYF. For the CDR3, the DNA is TGTGCCAGCAGTCAAGGACTAGCGGGAGCGCAGTATTTT.

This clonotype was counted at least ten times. CDR3 region: CASSQDSASGRARNTGELFF. The CDR3 DNA reads as TGTGCCAGCAGCCAAGATAGCGCTAGCGGGAGGGCCAGGAACACCGGGGAGCTGTTTTTT. This chain links TRBV4-2 with TRBJ2-2, with TRBD2 matching 12 bases. The junction had 9 bases not matched to a gene; V was cut back by 0 bases and J by 1 base. This CDR3 is 20 amino acids long. CDR1 and CDR2 (germline): LGHNA, YNFKEQ.

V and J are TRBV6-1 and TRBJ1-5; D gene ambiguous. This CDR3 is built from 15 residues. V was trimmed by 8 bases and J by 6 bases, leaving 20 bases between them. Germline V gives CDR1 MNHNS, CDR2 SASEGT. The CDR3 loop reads CASGTTDGPSQPQHF. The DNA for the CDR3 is TGTGCCAGCGGTACCACCGACGGCCCCAGTCAGCCCCAGCATTTT.

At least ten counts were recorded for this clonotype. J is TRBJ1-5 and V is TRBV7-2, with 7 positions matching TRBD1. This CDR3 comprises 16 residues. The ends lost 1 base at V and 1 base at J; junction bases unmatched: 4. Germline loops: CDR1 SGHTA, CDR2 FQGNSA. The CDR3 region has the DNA TGTGCCAGCAGCTTAGGTCAGGGGGACAGCAATCAGCCCCAGCATTTT. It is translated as CASSLGQGDSNQPQHF. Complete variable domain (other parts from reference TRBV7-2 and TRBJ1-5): GAGVSQSPSNKVTEKGKDVELRCDPISGHTALYWYRQSLGQGLEFLIYFQGNSAPDKSGLPSDRFSAERTGGSVSTLTIQRTQQEDSAVYLCASSLGQGDSNQPQHFGDGTRLSIL.

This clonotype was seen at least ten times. The CDR3 here is CASTLTSGVDTGELFF. CDR3 in DNA: TGTGCCAGCACGCTCACTAGCGGAGTCGACACCGGGGAGCTGTTTTTT. The chain recombines TRBV2 with TRBJ2-2; 8 bases match TRBD2. Trimming removed 7 bases from V and 3 bases from J; junction bases left unmatched: 10. Germline V gives CDR1 SNHLY, CDR2 FYNNEI. The CDR3 spans 16 residues. Together with reference TRBV2 and TRBJ2-2, the CDR3 gives the full variable domain: EPEVTQTPSHQVTQMGQEVILRCVPISNHLYFYWYRQILGQKVEFLVSFYNNEISEKSEIFDDQFSVERPDGSNFTLKIRSTKLEDSAMYFCASTLTSGVDTGELFFGEGSRLTVL.

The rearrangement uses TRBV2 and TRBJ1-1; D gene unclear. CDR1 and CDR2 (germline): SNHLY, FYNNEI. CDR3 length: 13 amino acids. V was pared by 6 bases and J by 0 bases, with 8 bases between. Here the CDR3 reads CASSVLMNTEAFF. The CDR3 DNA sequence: TGTGCCAGCAGCGTCCTCATGAACACTGAAGCTTTCTTT.

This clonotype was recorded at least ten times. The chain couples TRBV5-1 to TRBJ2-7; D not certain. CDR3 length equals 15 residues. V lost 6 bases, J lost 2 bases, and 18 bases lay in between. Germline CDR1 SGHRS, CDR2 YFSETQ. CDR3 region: CASNSSLNSPYEQYF. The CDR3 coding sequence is TGCGCCAGCAACAGCTCTCTAAACTCCCCCTACGAGCAGTACTTC.

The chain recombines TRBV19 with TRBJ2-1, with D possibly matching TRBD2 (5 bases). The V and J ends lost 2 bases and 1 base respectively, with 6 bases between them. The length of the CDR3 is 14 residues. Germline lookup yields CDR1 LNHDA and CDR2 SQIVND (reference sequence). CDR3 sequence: CASSIRESYNEQFF. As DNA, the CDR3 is TGTGCCAGTAGTATAAGGGAGTCCTACAATGAGCAGTTCTTC.

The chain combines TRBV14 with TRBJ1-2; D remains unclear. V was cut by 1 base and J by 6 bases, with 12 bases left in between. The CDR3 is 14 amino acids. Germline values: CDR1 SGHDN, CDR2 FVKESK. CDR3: CASSQGRRTHGYTF. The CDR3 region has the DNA TGTGCCAGCAGCCAAGGACGCAGGACCCATGGCTACACCTTC.

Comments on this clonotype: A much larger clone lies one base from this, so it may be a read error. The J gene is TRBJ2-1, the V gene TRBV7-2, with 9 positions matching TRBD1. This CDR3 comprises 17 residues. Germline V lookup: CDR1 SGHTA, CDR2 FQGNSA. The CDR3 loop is CARSLVGTGPKGNEQFF. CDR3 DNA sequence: TGTGCCCGCAGCTTAGTCGGGACAGGGCCGAAGGGCAATGAGCAGTTCTTC.

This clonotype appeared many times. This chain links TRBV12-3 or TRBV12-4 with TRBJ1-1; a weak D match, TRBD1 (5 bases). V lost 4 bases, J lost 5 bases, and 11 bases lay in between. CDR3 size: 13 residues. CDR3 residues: CASSSQGSTEAFF. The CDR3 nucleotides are TGTGCCAGCAGTTCCCAGGGCTCAACTGAAGCTTTCTTT.

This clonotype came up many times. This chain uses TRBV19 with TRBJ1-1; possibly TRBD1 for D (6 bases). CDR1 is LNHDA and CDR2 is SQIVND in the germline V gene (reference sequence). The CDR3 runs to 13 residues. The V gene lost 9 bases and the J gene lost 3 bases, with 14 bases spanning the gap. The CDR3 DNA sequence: TGTGCCAGCCTATCACAGGGATACACTGAAGCTTTCTTT. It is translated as CASLSQGYTEAFF.

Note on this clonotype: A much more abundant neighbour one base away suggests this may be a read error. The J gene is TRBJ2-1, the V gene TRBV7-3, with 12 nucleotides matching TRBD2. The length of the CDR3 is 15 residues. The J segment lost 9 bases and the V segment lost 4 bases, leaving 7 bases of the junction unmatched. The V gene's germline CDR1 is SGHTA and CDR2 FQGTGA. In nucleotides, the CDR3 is TGTGCCAGCAGCTCTCGGACTAGCGGGACTGGTGAGCAGTTCTTC. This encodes CASSSRTSGTGEQFF. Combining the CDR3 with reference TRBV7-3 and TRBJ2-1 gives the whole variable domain GAGVSQTPSNKVTEKGKYVELRCDPISGHTALYWYRQSLGQGPEFLIYFQGTGAADDSGLPNDRFFAVRPEGSVSTLKIQRTERGDSAVYLCASSSRTSGTGEQFFGPGTRLTVL.

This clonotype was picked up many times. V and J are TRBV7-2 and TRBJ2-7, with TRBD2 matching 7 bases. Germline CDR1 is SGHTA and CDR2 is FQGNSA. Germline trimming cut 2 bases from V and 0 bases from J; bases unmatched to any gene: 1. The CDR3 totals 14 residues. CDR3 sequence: CASSLSGISYEQYF. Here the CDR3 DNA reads TGTGCCAGCAGCTTAAGCGGGATCTCCTACGAGCAGTACTTC.

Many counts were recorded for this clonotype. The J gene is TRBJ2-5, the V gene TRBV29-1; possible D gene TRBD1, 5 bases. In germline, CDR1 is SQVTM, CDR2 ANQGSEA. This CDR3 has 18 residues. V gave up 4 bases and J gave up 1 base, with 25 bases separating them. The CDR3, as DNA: TGCAGCGTTGGGGGCAGTACCGCCCGCCGAGATATCCAAGAGACCCAGTACTTC. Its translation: CSVGGSTARRDIQETQYF.

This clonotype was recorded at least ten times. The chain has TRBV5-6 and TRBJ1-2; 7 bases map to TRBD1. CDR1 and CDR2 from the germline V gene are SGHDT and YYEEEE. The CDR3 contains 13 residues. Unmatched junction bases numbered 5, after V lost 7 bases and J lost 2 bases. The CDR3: CASRVTGNYGYTF. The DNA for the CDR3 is TGTGCCAGCCGCGTGACAGGGAACTATGGCTACACCTTC.